These 27 T cell receptor beta chains share one sample of origin, sequenced in a study of blood T cells in healthy people across ages. A second 7 to 11 cycle PCR used barcoded and J-beta primers. TCRdb re-derived calls from the 5' RACE reads in MiXCR, one entry per CDR3 protein. The table has fewer than 2,000,000 distinct CDR3 sequences, 34% seen once. The sequencing input was blood. The receptors originated from a woman in her twenties or thirties in good health.

As concerns this clonotype: A read error is possible here, since a much larger clone lies one base away. The chain has TRBV7-2 and TRBJ1-6, with TRBD1 identical over 9 bases. The germline CDR1 and CDR2 sequences are SGHTA and FQGNSA. The CDR3 has 16 residues. CDR3 sequence reads: CAGSLRGQGFGSPLHF. CDR3 coding DNA: TGTGCCGGCAGCTTACGGGGACAGGGTTTTGGATCACCCCTCCACTTT.

This clonotype was observed a handful of times. This chain uses TRBV4-1 with TRBJ1-1, with 8 bases lining up with TRBD1. Germline loops: CDR1 MGHRA, CDR2 YSYEKL. The CDR3 length is 15 residues. The V segment lost 5 bases and the J segment 4 bases; nucleotides outside the gene matches: 9. For the CDR3, the DNA is TGCGCCAGCAGCGGACACAGGGGGGCGGCCACTGAAGCTTTCTTT. This codes for CASSGHRGAATEAFF.

The DNA for the CDR3 is TGTGCCAGCAGTTTCGCCGGGACTAGCGGGGAAGAGCAGTTCTTC. It is translated as CASSFAGTSGEEQFF. This chain links TRBV27 with TRBJ2-1; 13 bases agree with TRBD2. The germline CDR1 and CDR2 sequences are MNHEY and SMNVEV (reference sequence). The CDR3 has 15 residues. V was clipped by 3 bases and J by 10 bases; unmatched bases: 6.

CDR3 in amino acids: CSARVRRSAKEPAWTQYF. The CDR3 nucleotides are TGCAGTGCTAGAGTTCGACGGTCAGCGAAGGAACCGGCATGGACCCAGTACTTC. V and J are TRBV20-1 and TRBJ2-5; D is uncertain. Germline CDR1 and CDR2: DFQATT and SNEGSKA (reference sequence). The CDR3 consists of 18 residues. The V and J ends lost 1 base and 7 bases respectively, with 28 bases between them.

The chain combines TRBV13 with TRBJ2-1, with a weak D call TRBD1 (6 bases). There are 14 residues in the CDR3. With 10 bases removed from V and 1 base from J, the gap between germline ends came to 14 bases. Per germline, CDR1 PRHDT and CDR2 FYEKMQ (reference sequence). DNA for the CDR3: TGTGCCACCCATACAGGGAAGTCCTACAATGAGCAGTTCTTC. This translates into CATHTGKSYNEQFF.

Regarding this clonotype: An end of the junction differs from the germline gene, which may be a read error. The chain employs TRBV3-1 and TRBJ2-1, with 8 bases identical to TRBD2. This CDR3 is 17 amino acids long. Germline assignment: CDR1 LGHDT and CDR2 YNNKEL (reference sequence). CDR3 nucleotides: TGTGCCAGCAGCCAAGGGCGGGGCGGGGGGACTTACAGTGAGCAGTTCTTC. This sequence encodes CASSQGRGGGTYSEQFF.

The CDR3 spells CSVDRTLVGGRSYNEQFF. The CDR3 DNA reads TGCAGCGTTGATCGGACCCTAGTGGGCGGGAGGTCGTACAATGAGCAGTTCTTC. V usage is TRBV29-1 and J usage is TRBJ2-1; 8 nucleotides match TRBD2. This CDR3 spans 18 amino acids. The V gene end was trimmed by 3 bases and the J gene end by 4 bases; junction bases not matched to a gene: 17. The germline CDR1 and CDR2 sequences are SQVTM and ANQGSEA.

The gene calls are TRBV20-1 and TRBJ2-4, with 9 bases that match TRBD2. This CDR3 region has 16 residues. The junction had 5 bases not matched to a gene; V was cut back by 1 base and J by 1 base. Germline V lookup: CDR1 DFQATT, CDR2 SNEGSKA (reference sequence). The CDR3 reads CSARGTSARAKNIQYF. The CDR3 DNA is TGCAGTGCTAGAGGGACTAGCGCGAGGGCCAAAAACATTCAGTACTTC.

Only a few counts were recorded for this clonotype. This chain uses TRBV20-1 with TRBJ1-4; 11 bases fit TRBD1. CDR3 length equals 17 residues. J was trimmed by 8 bases and V by 2 bases; bases with no gene match: 13. Germline CDR1 DFQATT, CDR2 SNEGSKA (reference sequence). For the CDR3, the DNA is TGCAGTGCTAGACCCGGGACAGGGGGGCCTAAATGGGAAAAACTGTTTTTT. Translation gives CSARPGTGGPKWEKLFF.

A few counts support this clonotype. The rearrangement links TRBV3-1 to TRBJ2-1; the match to TRBD2 covers 8 bases. V was clipped by 3 bases and J by 3 bases; unmatched bases: 13. This CDR3 comprises 18 residues. The germline CDR1 and CDR2 sequences are LGHDT and YNNKEL (reference sequence). The CDR3 loop is CASSHMVMVAGGYNEQFF. CDR3 in DNA: TGTGCCAGCAGCCATATGGTCATGGTGGCGGGGGGCTACAATGAGCAGTTCTTC.

In its sample, this clonotype was seen a few times. This chain uses TRBV7-2 with TRBJ2-7, with 7 bases lining up with TRBD2. V was clipped by 4 bases and J by 2 bases; unmatched bases: 8. Germline V gene data show CDR1 as SGHTA and CDR2 as FQGNSA. The CDR3 consists of 15 residues. The CDR3 bases are TGTGCCAGCAGCTCAAGCGGGATAGGGCCCTACGAGCAGTACTTC. Encoded protein: CASSSSGIGPYEQYF.

This clonotype was counted a few times. The rearrangement joins TRBV20-1 to TRBJ2-7; D gene ambiguous. The CDR3 sequence is 13 residues long. Germline CDR1 DFQATT, CDR2 SNEGSKA (reference sequence). V shed 3 bases and J shed 2 bases, with 11 bases lying between them. The CDR3 loop reads CSARGSFTYEQYF. CDR3 sequence (DNA): TGCAGTGCTAGGGGGTCGTTTACCTACGAGCAGTACTTC.

The chain recombines TRBV10-3 with TRBJ2-1, with 10 bases identical to TRBD2. V trimming: 0 bases; J trimming: 8 bases; junction bases outside the gene matches: 13. Germline V gives CDR1 ENHRY, CDR2 SYGVKD. The CDR3 is made up of 18 amino acids. The CDR3 here is CAISESSTSGVKRDEQFF. The CDR3 DNA follows: TGTGCCATCAGTGAGTCTAGCACTAGCGGGGTCAAAAGGGATGAGCAGTTCTTC.

CDR3 amino acids: CASSVSSNYGYTF. CDR3 nucleotide sequence: TGTGCCAGCAGTGTCAGCAGCAACTATGGCTACACCTTC. The gene calls are TRBV6-1 and TRBJ1-2, with unresolved D. V lost 4 bases to trimming and J lost 2 bases, with 8 bases between them. The germline gives CDR1 MNHNS, CDR2 SASEGT. The CDR3 runs 13 residues.

This clonotype was seen only a few times. The rearrangement joins TRBV20-1 to TRBJ1-2; 8 positions agree with TRBD1. With 3 bases clipped from V and 1 base from J, the junction kept 7 bases outside the gene matches. Germline-derived CDR1 and CDR2 are DFQATT and SNEGSKA (reference sequence). The CDR3 totals 15 residues. This CDR3 is CSARIQGAYNYGYTF. For the CDR3, the DNA is TGCAGTGCTAGGATCCAGGGGGCATATAACTATGGCTACACCTTC.

The chain is built from TRBV9 and TRBJ2-3; 11 nucleotides align to TRBD2. Germline CDR1 SGDLS, CDR2 YYNGEE. This CDR3 spans 16 amino acids. Unmatched junction bases numbered 3, after V lost 0 bases and J lost 3 bases. CDR3 sequence (DNA): TGTGCCAGCAGCGTAGAGGCTAGCGGGGGGACAGATACGCAGTATTTT. Its protein product is CASSVEASGGTDTQYF.

This chain uses TRBV6-2 or TRBV6-3 with TRBJ2-1; 14 nucleotides line up with TRBD2. After removal of 3 bases from V and 10 bases from J, the junction contained 17 bases not matched to a gene. Germline V gene sequence: CDR1 MNHEY, CDR2 SVGEGT. The CDR3 runs 19 residues. The CDR3 sequence is CASSYLGLAGGTPQGEQFF. The DNA of the CDR3 is TGTGCCAGCAGTTATCTTGGACTAGCGGGAGGAACCCCTCAGGGGGAGCAGTTCTTC.

The rearrangement links TRBV5-4 to TRBJ2-5, with 7 bases lining up with TRBD2. Trimming cost V 1 base and J 5 bases; bases outside gene matches: 11. Germline V lookup: CDR1 SGHNT, CDR2 YYREEE (reference sequence). This CDR3 spans 16 amino acids. CDR3 nucleotides: TGTGCCAGCAGCTTGCCGGGGGGACCGAGCCTCGAGACCCAGTACTTC. Amino acids: CASSLPGGPSLETQYF.

CDR3 residues: CASSLPGTSVYEQYF. CDR3 nucleotides: TGCGCCAGCAGCTTGCCAGGGACTAGCGTCTACGAGCAGTACTTC. The rearrangement uses TRBV5-1 and TRBJ2-7, with TRBD2 matching 10 bases. V gave up 1 base and J gave up 3 bases; unmatched junction bases: 4. The CDR3 is 15 amino acids. Germline CDR1 reads SGHRS; CDR2 reads YFSETQ.

The rearrangement links TRBV7-2 to TRBJ2-3; TRBD2 matches at 7 bases. The V segment lost 5 bases and the J segment 2 bases; nucleotides outside the gene matches: 10. Germline CDR1 is SGHTA and CDR2 is FQGNSA. This CDR3 comprises 16 residues. The CDR3 nucleotides read TGTGCCAGCAGCCCGGTAGTGGGAGGGCCCACAGATACGCAGTATTTT. Translation gives CASSPVVGGPTDTQYF. The entire variable domain, with the rest obtained from reference TRBV7-2 and TRBJ2-3, is as follows: GAGVSQSPSNKVTEKGKDVELRCDPISGHTALYWYRQSLGQGLEFLIYFQGNSAPDKSGLPSDRFSAERTGGSVSTLTIQRTQQEDSAVYLCASSPVVGGPTDTQYFGPGTRLTVL.

The chain is built from TRBV3-1 and TRBJ2-3; 7 bases fit TRBD1. The CDR3 has 17 residues. Losses at the gene ends were 5 bases for V and 0 bases for J; bases not matched to a gene: 11. Germline CDR1 and CDR2: LGHDT and YNNKEL (reference sequence). Here the CDR3 reads CASSLGQWGPSTDTQYF. The DNA of the CDR3 is TGTGCCAGCAGCTTGGGACAGTGGGGACCTAGCACAGATACGCAGTATTTT.

The V and J genes are TRBV4-1 and TRBJ2-5; D call uncertain. V was clipped by 3 bases and J by 1 base, with 12 bases between them. Germline assignment: CDR1 MGHRA and CDR2 YSYEKL. The CDR3 loop spans 15 amino acids. The CDR3 here is CASSHGQLIQETQYF. DNA of the CDR3: TGCGCCAGCAGCCACGGCCAGCTTATCCAAGAGACCCAGTACTTC.

About this clonotype: One base away lies a much larger clone, so this may be a sequencing read error. The CDR3 DNA is TGTGCCAGCAGTTTATCAGGGAGTCCCTACGATGAGCAGTTCTTC. Its translation: CASSLSGSPYDEQFF. The gene calls are TRBV27 and TRBJ2-1, with D tentatively TRBD2 (5 bases). CDR3 length equals 15 residues. From germline, CDR1 is MNHEY and CDR2 SMNVEV (reference sequence).

Comments on this clonotype: This CDR3 is missing its conserved last phenylalanine or tryptophan, likely due to a read error. The chain is built from TRBV7-6 and TRBJ1-2; D is uncertain. V gave up 1 base and J gave up 2 bases, with 5 bases separating them. Germline V lookup: CDR1 SGHVS, CDR2 FNYEAQ. CDR3 length: 13 residues. The CDR3, as DNA: TGTGCCAGCAGCTTAGAGTGGAACTATGGCTACACCCTC. Protein sequence: CASSLEWNYGYTL.

The chain uses TRBV5-6 and TRBJ2-5, with D maybe TRBD1 (5 bases). The ends were cut back, 2 bases at V and 3 bases at J, with 17 bases in the middle. The CDR3 totals 16 residues. The germline V gene has CDR1 SGHDT and CDR2 YYEEEE. The CDR3: CASSLVEDINKETQYF. The CDR3 nucleotides are TGTGCCAGCAGCTTAGTAGAGGACATAAATAAAGAGACCCAGTACTTC.

Only a few counts were recorded for this clonotype. The chain links TRBV7-2 to TRBJ1-4; D is ambiguous. CDR1 SGHTA and CDR2 FQGNSA come from the germline V gene. Trimming left V 2 bases short and J 5 bases short, with 6 bases between. This CDR3 is 13 amino acids long. Written as DNA, the CDR3 is TGTGCCAGCAGCTTATGGGAGAATGAAAAACTGTTTTTT. Translated: CASSLWENEKLFF.

In this sample, this clonotype turned up once. The V call is TRBV5-6, the J call TRBJ2-1; TRBD2 might be the D (6 bases). The germline gives CDR1 SGHDT, CDR2 YYEEEE. V lost 4 bases, J lost 8 bases, and 28 bases lay in between. CDR3 size: 18 residues. CDR3 in DNA: TGTGCCAGCAGCGGCGACTACCGGGCCCGGAGGGTTGGCGATGAGCAGTTCTTC. Its translation is CASSGDYRARRVGDEQFF.